This is a list of T cell receptor beta chains from one sample in a study of shared clonotypes between healthy human individuals. Sequencing used immunoSEQ multiplex PCR; TCRdb keeps in-frame clones, though not all of them. The sample lists under 1,900,000 clones, about 98.5% occurring once. The material sequenced was naive CD4+ T cells sorted from blood. These TCRs come from a man aged 25 to 40 in good health. Each CDR3 is given with its conserved first and last residue. Each record gives: J gene, V gene, clone size, D gene, CDR3 DNA, CDR3 protein. A D gene is named only where the DNA matches it firmly. A clone size is listed for some rows: how often the clone was seen (once, few, many), or a class if it is expanded.

>TRBJ2-5|TRBV10-3|once|TRBD1
TGTGCCATCAGTGAGAGGGGGACAGGGTCGGAGACCCAGTACTTC
CAISERGTGSETQYF
>TRBJ1-3|TRBV11-2|NA|NA
TGTGCCAGCAGCTCCCGGAGGGGAGCCCCTGGAAACACCATATATTTT
CASSSRRGAPGNTIYF
>TRBJ2-3|TRBV27|NA|TRBD2
TGTGCCAGCAGTTTATTCCGTACTAGCGGCTCTACAGATACGCAGTATTTT
CASSLFRTSGSTDTQYF
>TRBJ1-4|TRBV4-3|NA|NA
TGCGCCAGCAGCCAAGCGATGGCCAGGAGGGAAGGTCATGAAAAACTGTTTTTT
CASSQAMARREGHEKLFF
>TRBJ2-7|TRBV15|NA|NA
TGTGCCACCAGCACCAACCCCTACGAGCAGTACTTC
CATSTNPYEQYF
>TRBJ2-2|TRBV5-8|NA|TRBD1
TGTGCCAGCAGCTTGTCCGACAGGGGGCTGGGCACCGGGGAGCTGTTTTTT
CASSLSDRGLGTGELFF
>TRBJ2-5|TRBV10-1|NA|NA
TGCGCCAGCAGTGAAGGGGGACTCTGGCAAGAGACCCAGTACTTC
CASSEGGLWQETQYF
>TRBJ2-2|TRBV7-9|NA|TRBD1
TGTGCCAGCAGCTTTACCCCGGGACAGGGGAACACCGGGGAGCTGTTTTTT
CASSFTPGQGNTGELFF
>TRBJ1-6|TRBV14|NA|NA
TGTGCCAGCAGCCAAGACTGGGCAGGGATGAGACATAATTCACCCCTCCACTTT
CASSQDWAGMRHNSPLHF
>TRBJ1-1|TRBV7-2|NA|NA
TGTGCCAGCACCACTCTCCGTCTGGAGGAGAACACTGAAGCTTTCTTT
CASTTLRLEENTEAFF
>TRBJ1-5|TRBV27|NA|NA
TGTGCCAGCAGGTCCTGGGCAGGGGATTCCAGCAATCAGCCCCAGCATTTT
CASRSWAGDSSNQPQHF
>TRBJ2-1|TRBV29-1|NA|NA
TGCAGCGTCGGGCCAGGGGGGAATGAGCAGTTCTTC
CSVGPGGNEQFF
>TRBJ2-1|TRBV7-2|once|NA
TGTGCCAGCAGCCCGGACAGTACCGCCGCCTACAATGAGCAGTTCTTC
CASSPDSTAAYNEQFF